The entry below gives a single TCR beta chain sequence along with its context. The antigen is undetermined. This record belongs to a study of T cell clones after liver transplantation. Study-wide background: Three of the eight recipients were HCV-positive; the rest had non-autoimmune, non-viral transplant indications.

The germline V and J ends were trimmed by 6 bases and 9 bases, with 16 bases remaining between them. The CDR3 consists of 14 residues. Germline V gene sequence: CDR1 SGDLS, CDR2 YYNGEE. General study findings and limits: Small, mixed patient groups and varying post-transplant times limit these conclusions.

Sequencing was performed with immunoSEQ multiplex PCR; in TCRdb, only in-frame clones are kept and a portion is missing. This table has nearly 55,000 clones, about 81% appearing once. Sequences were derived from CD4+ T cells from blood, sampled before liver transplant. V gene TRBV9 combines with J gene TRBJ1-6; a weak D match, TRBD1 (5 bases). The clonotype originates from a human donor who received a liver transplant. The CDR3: CASNRDGAFSPLHF. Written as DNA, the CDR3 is TGTGCCAGCAACCGGGACGGAGCTTTTTCACCCCTCCACTTT. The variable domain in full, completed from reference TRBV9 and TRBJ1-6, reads DSGVTQTPKHLITATGQRVTLRCSPRSGDLSVYWYQQSLDQGLQFLIQYYNGEERAKGNILERFSAQQFPDLHSELNLSSLELGDSALYFCASNRDGAFSPLHFGNGTRLTVT.